Below, 16 T cell receptor beta chains from the same sample are listed, as sequenced in a study of blood T cell repertoires in COVID-19 (TCRdb year 2020). Library preparation employed the immunoSEQ multiplex PCR assay. TCRdb retrieved this table from immuneACCESS and kept in-frame rearrangements only. Not all clones are present; in checked studies, unresolved V genes account for under half, and no reason is known for the remainder. Counted in this sample were 50,000 to 65,000 clones; under 80% of them appeared once. The ten top clones hold 51% of the sample. The sequenced sample was PBMCs or T cells enriched from blood (not recorded which). These TCRs come from a woman aged 60-75 years who had been exposed to COVID-19.

The chain uses TRBV7-8 and TRBJ1-5, with 12 nucleotides matching TRBD1. The J segment lost 11 bases and the V segment lost 5 bases, leaving 4 bases of the junction unmatched. Germline CDR1 reads SGHVS; CDR2 reads FQNEAQ. CDR3 length equals 13 residues. The CDR3 loop reads CASSRGQGATQHF. The CDR3, as DNA: TGTGCCAGCAGCCGGGGACAGGGGGCGACCCAGCATTTT.

The chain couples TRBV2 to TRBJ1-6; D is uncertain. The V gene's germline CDR1 is SNHLY and CDR2 FYNNEI. V lost 8 bases and J lost 0, with 8 bases in between. The CDR3 spans 14 residues. In DNA, the CDR3 is TGTGCCAGCTCGTCGAGCTCCTATAATTCACCCCTCCACTTT. Protein sequence: CASSSSSYNSPLHF.

The rearrangement joins TRBV27 to TRBJ2-1; 8 bases fit TRBD1. The V gene end was trimmed by 6 bases and the J gene end by 10 bases; junction bases not matched to a gene: 8. Germline lookup yields CDR1 MNHEY and CDR2 SMNVEV (reference sequence). The CDR3 sequence is 13 residues long. In DNA, the CDR3 is TGTGCCAGCAGCACAGGGGGGAAACCAGAGCAGTTCTTC. This sequence encodes CASSTGGKPEQFF.

This clone is a singleton in its sample. The V and J genes are TRBV5-1 and TRBJ1-3; D is perhaps TRBD1 (5 bases). The CDR3 spans 18 residues. Germline V gene sequence: CDR1 SGHRS, CDR2 YFSETQ. Trimming cost V 4 bases and J 0 bases, with 20 bases left between them. Here the CDR3 DNA reads TGCGCCAGCAGCGGGGCCCCGGGGGAAGCCGCCTCTGGAAACACCATATATTTT. Translated, it gives CASSGAPGEAASGNTIYF.

In its sample, this clone was seen a few times. This chain joins TRBV11-2 and TRBJ1-1; the D is unclear. This CDR3 contains 13 residues. Trimming took off 3 bases at V and 1 base at J, with 6 bases between the two ends. Per germline, CDR1 SGHAT and CDR2 FQNNGV. This chain's CDR3 is CASSFQSNTEAFF. DNA of the CDR3: TGTGCCAGCAGCTTTCAGTCGAACACTGAAGCTTTCTTT.

V usage is TRBV29-1 and J usage is TRBJ2-5, with 12 nucleotides matching TRBD2. The CDR3 covers 15 residues. Germline values: CDR1 SQVTM, CDR2 ANQGSEA. The junction had 10 bases not matched to a gene; V was cut back by 6 bases and J by 5 bases. In nucleotides, the CDR3 is TGCAGCGTGCTTCCTAGCGGGGGGGCTTTGGAGACCCAGTACTTC. This encodes CSVLPSGGALETQYF.

The table lists this clone with a count of one. This sequence joins TRBV2 and TRBJ2-1, with TRBD1 as a possible D gene (6 bases). The CDR3 has 14 amino acids. V lost 7 bases, J lost 12 bases, and 22 bases lay in between. Per the germline V gene, CDR1 is SNHLY and CDR2 is FYNNEI. DNA of the CDR3: TGTGCCAGCACCCGACTGTTTACAGGGTCAGGGCAGTTCTTC. This codes for CASTRLFTGSGQFF.

This clone was counted between two and nine times. The rearrangement links TRBV7-2 to TRBJ1-4, with 8 nucleotides matching TRBD1. The CDR3 length is 15 residues. J was trimmed by 8 bases and V by 4 bases; bases with no gene match: 9. Germline lookup yields CDR1 SGHTA and CDR2 FQGNSA. CDR3 nucleotide sequence: TGTGCCAGCAGCTCTCCGACAGGGGAGAGCGAAAAACTGTTTTTT. Its protein product is CASSSPTGESEKLFF.

The V call is TRBV11-2, the J call TRBJ2-2, with D uncertain. The germline V and J ends were trimmed by 2 bases and 7 bases, with 8 bases remaining between them. Germline lookup yields CDR1 SGHAT and CDR2 FQNNGV. The CDR3 has 13 residues. CDR3 sequence: CASSLRSRGELFF. DNA of the CDR3: TGTGCCAGCAGCTTACGCAGTCGCGGGGAGCTGTTTTTT.

The gene calls are TRBV28 and TRBJ2-6; D remains unclear. Germline assignment: CDR1 MDHEN and CDR2 SYDVKM. The CDR3 extends over 15 amino acids. Trimming cost V 8 bases and J 0 bases, with 11 bases left between them. The CDR3 spells CASQQTPSGANVLTF. The CDR3 DNA reads TGTGCCAGCCAACAAACCCCCTCTGGGGCCAACGTCCTGACTTTC.

The V call is TRBV18, the J call TRBJ1-4; the D gene is possibly TRBD1 (5 bases). V lost 6 bases and J lost 3, with 8 bases in between. Germline V gives CDR1 KGHSH, CDR2 LQKENI. The CDR3 is 13 amino acids. The DNA for the CDR3 is TGTGCCAGCTCGAGACAGTCTAATGAAAAACTGTTTTTT. It is translated as CASSRQSNEKLFF.

This clone was observed a few times. The rearrangement links TRBV5-1 to TRBJ2-2; D is uncertain. V was clipped by 4 bases and J by 6 bases, with 13 bases between them. CDR1 SGHRS and CDR2 YFSETQ come from the germline V gene. This CDR3 region has 14 residues. CDR3 sequence: CASSILSRSGELFF. CDR3 bases: TGCGCCAGCAGCATCCTGTCGAGGTCCGGGGAGCTGTTTTTT.

The chain joins TRBV15 to TRBJ1-5, with unresolved D. Germline V gives CDR1 LNHNV, CDR2 YYDKDF (reference sequence). The length of the CDR3 is 15 residues. Trimming removed 0 bases at V and 2 bases at J, with 8 bases between. Here the CDR3 DNA reads TGTGCCACCAGCAGAGAGAAGGCGGGCAATCAGCCCCAGCATTTT. It specifies CATSREKAGNQPQHF.

The table lists this clone with a few counts. CDR3 sequence reads: CAISGGSNNQPQHF. The CDR3 region has the DNA TGTGCCATCTCGGGGGGGTCGAACAATCAGCCCCAGCATTTT. V usage is TRBV10-3 and J usage is TRBJ1-5, with a possible D match to TRBD1 (5 bases). The CDR3 sequence is 14 residues long. V was pared by 8 bases and J by 3 bases, with 14 bases between. Germline V gives CDR1 ENHRY, CDR2 SYGVKD.

V gene TRBV7-6 combines with J gene TRBJ1-5; D might be TRBD1 (5 bases). V gave up 1 base and J gave up 5 bases, with 9 bases separating them. The length of the CDR3 is 14 residues. The germline CDR1 and CDR2 sequences are SGHVS and FNYEAQ. CDR3 loop: CASSLGGEDQPQHF. As DNA, the CDR3 is TGTGCCAGCAGCTTAGGAGGGGAGGATCAGCCCCAGCATTTT.

The V gene is TRBV4-3, the J gene TRBJ1-2; no definite D call. V shed 4 bases and J shed 5 bases, with 11 bases lying between them. Germline loops: CDR1 LGHNA, CDR2 YSLEER. This CDR3 is 13 amino acids long. This CDR3 reads CASSPTEQYGYTF. CDR3 sequence (DNA): TGCGCCAGCAGCCCCACCGAACAGTATGGCTACACCTTC.